The following is a T cell receptor beta chain sequence with its context. Measured with immunoSEQ multiplex PCR; TCRdb has only the in-frame clones, and not every one. Of a few thousand clones in the sample, just under 75% were seen once. The data were obtained in a study of PD-1 blockade in classical Hodgkin lymphoma. Trimming took 5 bases from V and 5 from J, leaving 10 bases between them. The CDR3 extends over 11 amino acids. The germline V gene encodes CDR1 DFQATT and CDR2 SNEGSKA (reference sequence). Every patient relapsed after autologous stem cell transplantation, and brentuximab vedotin exposure varied. Magnetic negative selection isolated CD8+ T cells from thawed PBMCs. Progressive disease, partial response or complete response was each patient's best response.

The chain recombines TRBV20-1 with TRBJ2-7; possible D gene TRBD2, 7 bases. The sequencing here drew on CD8+ T cells from blood, taken at baseline. The receptor's source is a human donor with classical Hodgkin lymphoma. The CDR3 region is CSALGGHEQYF. The CDR3 coding sequence is TGCAGTGCTCTGGGGGGGCACGAGCAGTACTTC.